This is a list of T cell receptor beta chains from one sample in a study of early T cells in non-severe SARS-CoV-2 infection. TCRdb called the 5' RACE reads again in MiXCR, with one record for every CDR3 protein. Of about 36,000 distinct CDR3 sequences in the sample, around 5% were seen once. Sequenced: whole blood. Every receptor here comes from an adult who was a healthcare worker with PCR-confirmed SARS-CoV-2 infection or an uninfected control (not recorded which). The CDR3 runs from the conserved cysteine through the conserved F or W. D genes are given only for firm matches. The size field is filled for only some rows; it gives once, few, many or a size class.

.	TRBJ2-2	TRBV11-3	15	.	TGTGCCAGCAGTCCCGTGGGGGCGAACACCGGGGAGCTGTTTTTT	CASSPVGANTGELFF
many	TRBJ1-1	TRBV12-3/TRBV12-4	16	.	TGTGCCAGCAGTTCCTCCAGGGACAAGTATCCCGCTGAAGCTTTCTTT	CASSSSRDKYPAEAFF
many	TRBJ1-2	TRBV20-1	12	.	TGCAGTGCTAGCGACGGGAACTATGGCTACACCTTC	CSASDGNYGYTF
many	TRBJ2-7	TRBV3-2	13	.	TGTGCCAGCAGCCAAGTCGAGGGCTACGAGCAGTACTTC	CASSQVEGYEQYF
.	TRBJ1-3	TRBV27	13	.	TGTGCCAGCAGTACCGGGACAGGAAACACCATATATTTT	CASSTGTGNTIYF
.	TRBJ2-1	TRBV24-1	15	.	TGTGCCACCAGTGATCCCCGGCGTTGGGGCAATGAGCAGTTCTTC	CATSDPRRWGNEQFF
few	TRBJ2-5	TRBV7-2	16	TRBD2	TGTGCCAGCACCCCCCTCGGCGGGGGAGTTCAAGAGACCCAGTACTTC	CASTPLGGGVQETQYF
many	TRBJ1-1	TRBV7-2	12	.	TGTGCCAGCAGCTTTTTGAACACTGAAGCTTTCTTT	CASSFLNTEAFF
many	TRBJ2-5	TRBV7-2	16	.	TGTGCCAGCAGCTTAGTGGGGCCCGGGAGTGGAGAGACCCAGTACTTC	CASSLVGPGSGETQYF
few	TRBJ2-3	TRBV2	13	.	TGTGCCAGCAGTGACCGACGGCCTGATACGCAGTATTTT	CASSDRRPDTQYF
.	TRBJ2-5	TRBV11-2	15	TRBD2	TGTGCCAGCAGCTTAGAGAGTAGCGGGAAGGGGACCCAGTACTTC	CASSLESSGKGTQYF
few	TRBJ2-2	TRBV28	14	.	TGTGCCAGCAGTTTCAGAGCGAACACCGGGGAGCTGTTTTTT	CASSFRANTGELFF
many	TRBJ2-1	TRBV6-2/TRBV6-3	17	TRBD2	TGTGCCAGCAAGAGCGGGGGGGCCCCTAGCTCCTACAATGAGCAGTTCTTC	CASKSGGAPSSYNEQFF
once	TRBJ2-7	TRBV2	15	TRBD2	TGTGCCAGCAGTGAGAATCCTAGCGGGAGAAGCGAGCAGTACTTC	CASSENPSGRSEQYF
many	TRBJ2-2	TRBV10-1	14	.	TGCGCCAGCAGTGATTTAATGAACACCGGGGAGCTGTTTTTT	CASSDLMNTGELFF
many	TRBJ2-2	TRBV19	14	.	TGTGCCAGTAAAATCGAGACGAACACCGGGGAGCTGTTTTTT	CASKIETNTGELFF
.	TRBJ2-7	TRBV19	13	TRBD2	TGTGCCAGTAGGCTAGCGGGAAGCTACGAGCAGTACTTC	CASRLAGSYEQYF
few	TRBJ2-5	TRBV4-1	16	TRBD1	TGCGCCAGCAGCCAAGAAGGACAGGGGGCGATAAAGACCCAGTACTTC	CASSQEGQGAIKTQYF
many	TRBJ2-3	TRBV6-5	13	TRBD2	TGTGCCAGCAGTTACTCGAGACTAGCGCGGCTGTATTTT	CASSYSRLARLYF
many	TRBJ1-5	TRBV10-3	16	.	TGTGCCATCAGTGAGTCGGCAGGGAGTGCCAATCAGCCCCAGCATTTT	CAISESAGSANQPQHF
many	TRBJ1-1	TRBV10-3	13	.	TGTGCCATCAGTGAGACACGACAGACTGAAGCTTTCTTT	CAISETRQTEAFF
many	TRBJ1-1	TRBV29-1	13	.	TGCAGCGTTGAAGGAACAGTGAACACTGAAGCTTTCTTT	CSVEGTVNTEAFF
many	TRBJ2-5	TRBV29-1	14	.	TGCAGCGTTGGAGGGACGAACTTCCAAGAGACCCAGTACTTC	CSVGGTNFQETQYF
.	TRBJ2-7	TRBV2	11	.	TGTGCCAGCAGTCCGGGGAGGGAGCAGTACTTC	CASSPGREQYF
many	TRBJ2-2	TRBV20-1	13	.	TGCAGTGCGCCGAAGTGGGACACCGGGGAGCTGTTTTTT	CSAPKWDTGELFF
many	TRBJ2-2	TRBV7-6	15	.	TGTGCCAGCATTCCCGGTGGGGAGGTGCCCGGGGAGCTGTTTTTT	CASIPGGEVPGELFF
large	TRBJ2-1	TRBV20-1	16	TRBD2	TGCAGTGCTAGAGATTTAGCGGGGAGCTCCTACAATGAGCAGTTCTTC	CSARDLAGSSYNEQFF
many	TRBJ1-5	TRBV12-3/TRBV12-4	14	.	TGTGCCAGCAGTCCGGGGACCGATTTTCGGAACCAGCATTTT	CASSPGTDFRNQHF
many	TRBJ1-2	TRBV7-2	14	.	TGTGCCAGCAGCATGGGGGTAGCTAACTATGGCTACACCTTC	CASSMGVANYGYTF
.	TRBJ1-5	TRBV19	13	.	TGTGCCAGTAGTATGAGATACAATCAGCCCCAGCATTTT	CASSMRYNQPQHF
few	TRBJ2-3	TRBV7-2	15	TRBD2	TGTGCCAGCAGCTTAATGGGAGGGTCCACAGATACGCAGTATTTT	CASSLMGGSTDTQYF
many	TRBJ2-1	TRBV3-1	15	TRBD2	TGTGCCAGCAGCCGCCGGAAGCCCGGGGGGGATGAGCAGTTCTTC	CASSRRKPGGDEQFF
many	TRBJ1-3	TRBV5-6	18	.	TGTGCCAGCAGCTTTTTTTTGCAGAAATTTTACTCTGGAAACACCATATATTTT	CASSFFLQKFYSGNTIYF